This is a list of T cell receptor beta chains from one sample in a study of cytomegalovirus exposure and HLA in healthy donors. Assay: immunoSEQ multiplex PCR; the TCRdb copy retains only in-frame clones and omits some. Of about 60,000 clones detected, less than 85% appear once; the ten largest clones hold roughly 19%. The source material was PBMCs. These receptors were collected from a woman aged 55-69 years in good health and CMV-seropositive. Each CDR3 is given with its conserved first and last residue. The D gene is left open where the match is weak. Not all rows give a size; the values are once, few, many and, for expanded clones, a class.

NA	TRBV7-2	NA	TRBJ2-1	CASSLALVGSNEQFF	TGTGCCAGCAGCTTAGCCCTCGTCGGTAGCAATGAGCAGTTCTTC
TRBD1	TRBV19	NA	TRBJ1-5	CASSIDFRQGAASNQPQHF	TGTGCCAGTAGTATAGATTTTCGACAGGGGGCCGCTAGCAATCAGCCCCAGCATTTT
NA	TRBV6-5	NA	TRBJ1-2	CASSPSGQPYGYTF	TGTGCCAGCAGTCCCTCGGGACAACCCTATGGCTACACCTTC
NA	TRBV5-8	NA	TRBJ1-4	CASSLDREKLFF	TGTGCCAGCAGCTTGGACAGGGAAAAACTGTTTTTT
NA	TRBV2	NA	TRBJ1-5	CASIQGQGGPQHF	TGTGCCAGCATCCAGGGTCAGGGCGGGCCCCAGCATTTT
NA	TRBV4-3	NA	TRBJ1-2	CASSQDIQVRLYGYTF	TGCGCCAGCAGCCAAGATATACAAGTGAGACTTTATGGCTACACCTTC
NA	TRBV2	NA	TRBJ1-2	CASSDQGANYGYTF	TGTGCCAGCAGTGATCAGGGCGCGAACTATGGCTACACCTTC
TRBD1	TRBV7-2	once	TRBJ1-5	CASSLDGTGFYSNQPQHF	TGTGCCAGCAGCTTGGATGGGACAGGTTTCTATAGCAATCAGCCCCAGCATTTT
TRBD1	TRBV2	few	TRBJ1-5	CASSGQGHNQPQHF	TGTGCCAGCAGCGGACAGGGCCACAATCAGCCCCAGCATTTT
TRBD1	TRBV5-4	NA	TRBJ2-5	CASRPDRGRQETQYF	TGTGCCAGCAGACCCGACAGGGGGCGACAAGAGACCCAGTACTTC
NA	TRBV2	NA	TRBJ1-2	CASSSGTLVGYTF	TGTGCCAGCAGTTCGGGAACTCTGGTTGGCTACACCTTC
TRBD1	TRBV27	NA	TRBJ1-2	CASSQYSPGQGAFYGYTF	TGTGCCAGCAGTCAATATTCGCCGGGACAGGGGGCCTTTTATGGCTACACCTTC
NA	TRBV4-3	NA	TRBJ1-1	CASSQDAGRGNTEAFF	TGCGCCAGCAGCCAAGATGCGGGCAGGGGGAACACTGAAGCTTTCTTT
NA	TRBV29-1	few	TRBJ2-7	CSFRDSGGREQYF	TGCAGCTTCCGGGACAGCGGGGGCCGCGAGCAGTACTTC
NA	TRBV6-5	NA	TRBJ1-3	CASRYGTEGNTIYF	TGTGCCAGCAGATACGGGACTGAAGGAAACACCATATATTTT
TRBD1	TRBV19	NA	TRBJ1-6	CASSAHLGTGGVLSPLHF	TGTGCCAGTAGTGCGCACCTAGGGACAGGGGGTGTTCTCTCACCCCTCCACTTT
NA	TRBV4-3	NA	TRBJ1-1	CASSQVTGTEAFF	TGCGCCAGCAGCCAAGTGACGGGGACTGAAGCTTTCTTT
NA	TRBV5-4	NA	TRBJ2-6	CASSSFQSGANVLTF	TGTGCCAGCAGTTCCTTTCAGTCTGGGGCCAACGTCCTGACTTTC
TRBD2	TRBV18	NA	TRBJ2-1	CASSLGDYLNEQFF	TGTGCCAGCTCCCTCGGGGACTACCTTAATGAGCAGTTCTTC
NA	TRBV6-5	once	TRBJ1-2	CASSYSYPGYGYTF	TGTGCCAGCAGTTACTCGTATCCGGGTTATGGCTACACCTTC
NA	TRBV28	NA	TRBJ1-1	CAITEGKNTEAFF	TGTGCCATCACGGAGGGGAAGAACACTGAAGCTTTCTTT
NA	TRBV27	NA	TRBJ2-7	CASSFAGGGNKQGNNPYEQYF	TGTGCCAGCAGTTTCGCCGGTGGGGGAAACAAACAGGGAAATAACCCCTACGAGCAGTACTTC
TRBD1	TRBV19	NA	TRBJ1-1	CASSINRGQGIQAFF	TGTGCCAGTAGTATTAACCGGGGACAGGGCATCCAAGCTTTCTTT
NA	TRBV7-6	NA	TRBJ1-3	CASSGRGPTSSGNTIYF	TGTGCCAGCAGTGGCAGGGGCCCTACGAGCTCTGGAAACACCATATATTTT
NA	TRBV5-4	NA	TRBJ1-1	CASTRGKNTEAFF	TGTGCCAGCACCAGAGGCAAGAACACTGAAGCTTTCTTT
TRBD1	TRBV2	NA	TRBJ2-2	CASRGPRGIGDTGELFF	TGTGCCAGCAGGGGACCCAGGGGGATCGGGGACACCGGGGAGCTGTTTTTT
TRBD1	TRBV4-1	NA	TRBJ1-5	CASSQVGTVTSNQPQHF	TGCGCCAGCAGCCAAGTAGGGACAGTGACTAGCAATCAGCCCCAGCATTTT
TRBD1	TRBV5-6	few	TRBJ1-1	CASSLKPQGAAFF	TGTGCCAGCAGCTTAAAACCACAGGGGGCAGCTTTCTTT
TRBD1	TRBV6-5	NA	TRBJ1-1	CASSYGQGSAEAFF	TGTGCCAGCAGTTACGGACAGGGAAGCGCTGAAGCTTTCTTT
NA	TRBV19	NA	TRBJ2-7	CASSSSYEQYF	TGTGCCAGTAGTTCCAGCTACGAGCAGTACTTC
TRBD1	TRBV11-2	few	TRBJ1-1	CASSFPWDRENTEAFF	TGTGCCAGCAGCTTCCCATGGGACAGAGAGAACACTGAAGCTTTCTTT
NA	TRBV2	NA	TRBJ2-1	CASSDREGGEQFF	TGTGCCAGCTCGGACAGGGAGGGGGGTGAGCAGTTCTTC
NA	TRBV7-9	NA	TRBJ1-3	CSSSLSGRTAGNTIYF	TGTTCCAGCAGCTTATCGGGCAGGACAGCCGGAAACACCATATATTTT
NA	TRBV7-2	NA	TRBJ1-2	CAGSPTASVGYGYTF	TGTGCCGGCAGCCCAACAGCCTCGGTGGGCTATGGCTACACCTTC
TRBD1	TRBV18	NA	TRBJ2-7	CASSTQPGQGGYEQYF	TGTGCCAGCTCAACACAACCGGGACAGGGGGGCTACGAGCAGTACTTC
TRBD2	TRBV7-2	few	TRBJ2-7	CASSALGLAGAYEQYF	TGTGCCAGCAGCGCCTTGGGGCTAGCGGGGGCCTACGAGCAGTACTTC
TRBD2	TRBV4-2	few	TRBJ2-1	CASSLGLAGGNEQFF	TGTGCCAGCAGCTTGGGGCTAGCGGGGGGCAATGAGCAGTTCTTC
TRBD1	TRBV29-1	NA	TRBJ1-1	CSAWGQGTGTEAFF	TGCAGCGCTTGGGGACAGGGAACGGGCACTGAAGCTTTCTTT
NA	TRBV20-1	NA	TRBJ1-2	CSATEGNGYTF	TGCAGTGCTACGGAGGGGAATGGCTACACCTTC
NA	TRBV11-2	NA	TRBJ2-2	CASRQPVGGELFF	TGTGCCAGCAGACAACCGGTCGGGGGGGAGCTGTTTTTT
NA	TRBV7-9	NA	TRBJ1-2	CASSLASQDYGYTF	TGTGCCAGCAGCTTAGCGTCCCAGGACTATGGCTACACCTTC
NA	TRBV7-9	NA	TRBJ1-2	CASSLGTDPNYGYTF	TGTGCCAGCAGCTTAGGAACAGACCCTAACTATGGCTACACCTTC
NA	TRBV6-5	NA	TRBJ2-1	CASSPQIPSYNEQFF	TGTGCCAGCAGTCCACAGATACCCTCCTACAATGAGCAGTTCTTC
NA	TRBV18	NA	TRBJ2-2	CASSTLSPGSGGSGELFF	TGTGCCAGCTCAACTCTATCGCCGGGGTCCGGTGGGTCCGGGGAGCTGTTTTTT
NA	TRBV7-3	NA	TRBJ1-1	CASSSRGGSRNTEAFF	TGTGCCAGCAGCTCCCGGGGGGGGTCTAGAAACACTGAAGCTTTCTTT
NA	TRBV5-6	NA	TRBJ1-2	CASSLGRPRNLNYGYTF	TGTGCCAGCAGCTTGGGTCGGCCGAGGAACCTTAACTATGGCTACACCTTC
TRBD1	TRBV4-2	NA	TRBJ2-7	CASSQEGTAVSYEQYF	TGTGCCAGCAGCCAAGAAGGGACAGCGGTCTCCTACGAGCAGTACTTC
NA	TRBV30	few	TRBJ1-5	CAWKVQGKDQPQHF	TGTGCCTGGAAGGTACAGGGAAAGGATCAGCCCCAGCATTTT
TRBD1	TRBV6-5	NA	TRBJ1-1	CASSPSQGAGTEAFF	TGTGCCAGCAGCCCTAGCCAGGGGGCAGGCACTGAAGCTTTCTTT
NA	TRBV29-1	NA	TRBJ1-1	CSAFKTGQGRAEAFF	TGCAGCGCCTTCAAAACGGGGCAGGGGAGGGCTGAAGCTTTCTTT
TRBD1	TRBV19	NA	TRBJ2-6	CASSQGAGANVLTF	TGTGCCAGTAGTCAGGGGGCCGGGGCCAACGTCCTGACTTTC
NA	TRBV5-1	few	TRBJ1-2	CASNPTNTGLTDGYTF	TGCGCCAGCAACCCCACCAATACAGGGTTAACGGATGGCTACACCTTC
NA	TRBV27	few	TRBJ1-6	CASSFAPGYNSPLHF	TGTGCCAGCAGTTTCGCCCCGGGATATAATTCACCCCTCCACTTT
NA	TRBV5-6	NA	TRBJ2-7	CASSLTGSAYEQYF	TGTGCCAGCAGCTTGACAGGGTCGGCCTACGAGCAGTACTTC
NA	TRBV5-1	NA	TRBJ2-7	CASRPIGQTYEQYF	TGCGCCAGCAGGCCTATAGGACAAACCTACGAGCAGTACTTC
NA	TRBV6-5	NA	TRBJ1-3	CASSLAVSGNTIYF	TGTGCCAGCAGCTTGGCGGTGAGCGGAAACACCATATATTTT
TRBD1	TRBV19	NA	TRBJ2-6	CASSITGTAQGANVLTF	TGTGCCAGTAGTATCACCGGGACAGCGCAAGGGGCCAACGTCCTGACTTTC
NA	TRBV21-1	few	TRBJ2-7	CASTGQGGSYEQYF	TGTGCCAGCACCGGACAGGGAGGTAGCTACGAGCAGTACTTC
NA	TRBV4-3	NA	TRBJ2-1	CASSPADFRDPYNEQFF	TGCGCCAGCAGCCCAGCTGACTTCAGGGATCCCTACAATGAGCAGTTCTTC
NA	TRBV19	few	TRBJ1-1	CASSIRQGTPEAFF	TGTGCCAGTAGTATAAGGCAGGGTACTCCTGAAGCTTTCTTT